Below, 28 T cell receptor beta chains from the same sample are listed, as sequenced in a study of T cells in Graves' hyperthyroidism and ophthalmopathy. Authors of the study amplified TCR beta CDR3 regions from RNA transcripts. HTBI primers drove first-round RT-PCR of the TCR CDR3. TCRdb called the multiplex PCR reads again in MiXCR, with one record for every CDR3 protein. The data hold more than 45,000 distinct CDR3 sequences, with roughly 50% observed a single time. Sequences were obtained from blood. All receptors come from a woman aged 25 to 39 with Graves' ophthalmopathy.

This clonotype is judged medium-sized. This chain joins TRBV29-1 and TRBJ1-2; TRBD1 is a possible D gene (6 bases). In germline, CDR1 is SQVTM, CDR2 ANQGSEA. Trimming left V 4 bases short and J 8 bases short, with 20 bases between. The CDR3 consists of 14 residues. CDR3 nucleotides: TGCAGCGTTGGGGCGGGGGGCGCGTCGGGAGGCTACACCTTC. Translated: CSVGAGGASGGYTF.

This clonotype came up many times. The rearrangement joins TRBV19 to TRBJ1-5, with D possibly TRBD1 on 5 matching bases. Trimming stripped 3 bases from V and 4 bases from J, with 10 bases between. Germline loops: CDR1 LNHDA, CDR2 SQIVND (reference sequence). CDR3 length: 14 residues. CDR3 nucleotides: TGTGCCAGTAGTATCTCGCAGGGTAATCAGCCCCAGCATTTT. It yields the protein CASSISQGNQPQHF. Based on the CDR3 plus reference TRBV19 and TRBJ1-5, the full variable domain is DGGITQSPKYLFRKEGQNVTLSCEQNLNHDAMYWYRQDPGQGLRLIYYSQIVNDFQKGDIAEGYSVSREKKESFPLTVTSAQKNPTAFYLCASSISQGNQPQHFGDGTRLSIL.

This clonotype has ten or more counts. The genes are TRBV7-9 and TRBJ1-2, with a possible D match to TRBD1 (6 bases). This CDR3 contains 16 residues. Germline V CDR1 and CDR2: SEHNR, FQNEAQ (reference sequence). The ends were cut back, 4 bases at V and 1 base at J, with 16 bases in the middle. CDR3 coding DNA: TGTGCCAGCAGCTCCCGAGGGGGGGGCGATAACTATGGCTACACCTTC. Translating gives CASSSRGGGDNYGYTF. The complete variable domain, with remaining parts taken from reference TRBV7-9 and TRBJ1-2, reads DTGVSQNPRHKITKRGQNVTFRCDPISEHNRLYWYRQTLGQGPEFLTYFQNEAQLEKSRLLSDRFSAERPKGSFSTLEIQRTEQGDSAMYLCASSSRGGGDNYGYTFGSGTRLTVV.

In its sample, this clonotype was seen once. The gene calls are TRBV7-2 and TRBJ2-7; 9 nucleotides line up with TRBD1. Germline V gene lookup returns CDR1 SGHTA and CDR2 FQGNSA. This CDR3 is 16 amino acids long. After removal of 0 bases from V and 3 bases from J, the junction contained 6 bases not matched to a gene. In DNA, the CDR3 is TGTGCCAGCAGCTTAGCGTTGGGACAGGGCGACTACGAGCAGTACTTC. Protein product: CASSLALGQGDYEQYF. Drawing the rest from reference TRBV7-2 and TRBJ2-7, the complete variable domain is GAGVSQSPSNKVTEKGKDVELRCDPISGHTALYWYRQSLGQGLEFLIYFQGNSAPDKSGLPSDRFSAERTGGSVSTLTIQRTQQEDSAVYLCASSLALGQGDYEQYFGPGTRLTVT.

This clonotype was counted only a few times. V gene TRBV28 combines with J gene TRBJ2-3; 9 nucleotides align to TRBD2. With 6 bases clipped from V and 3 bases from J, the junction kept 7 bases outside the gene matches. CDR1 is MDHEN and CDR2 is SYDVKM in the germline V gene. The CDR3 is 15 residues long. The CDR3 sequence is CASRPGGGATDTQYF. The CDR3, as DNA: TGTGCCAGCAGGCCTGGCGGGGGGGCGACAGATACGCAGTATTTT.

This clonotype was detected many times. V is TRBV2 and J is TRBJ1-2, with unresolved D. Trimming pared 4 bases from V and 0 bases from J, leaving 9 bases between. This CDR3 is built from 14 residues. Per the germline V gene, CDR1 is SNHLY and CDR2 is FYNNEI. DNA of the CDR3: TGTGCCAGCAGTGTTGTCAGCCCTAACTATGGCTACACCTTC. It yields the protein CASSVVSPNYGYTF.

This clonotype was recorded a few times. The CDR3 coding sequence is TGTGCCAGCAGTTTACAGGGGGGAAGCTATGGCTACACCTTC. This translates into CASSLQGGSYGYTF. The rearrangement joins TRBV28 to TRBJ1-2, with 7 positions matching TRBD1. The CDR3 has 14 amino acids. The V gene end was trimmed by 2 bases and the J gene end by 4 bases; junction bases not matched to a gene: 4. Per germline, CDR1 MDHEN and CDR2 SYDVKM.

The J gene is TRBJ2-5, the V gene TRBV11-3; 13 nucleotides agree with TRBD2. CDR1 and CDR2 (germline): SGHNT, YENEEA. V lost 1 base to trimming and J lost 5 bases; unmatched junction nucleotides: 4. This CDR3 comprises 16 residues. Here the CDR3 DNA reads TGTGCCAGCAGCTTAGGGACTAGCGGGAGCATCGAGACCCAGTACTTC. Translated, it gives CASSLGTSGSIETQYF. The whole variable domain, filled in from reference TRBV11-3 and TRBJ2-5, reads EAGVVQSPRYKIIEKKQPVAFWCNPISGHNTLYWYLQNLGQGPELLIRYENEEAVDDSQLPKDRFSAERLKGVDSTLKIQPAELGDSAVYLCASSLGTSGSIETQYFGPGTRLLVL.

In its sample, this clonotype ranks as medium-sized. The chain combines TRBV2 with TRBJ1-4, with D possibly matching TRBD1 (5 bases). Trimming removed 1 base from V and 5 bases from J, with 11 bases in between. Germline V gene lookup returns CDR1 SNHLY and CDR2 FYNNEI. This CDR3 has 15 residues. CDR3 DNA: TGTGCCAGCAGTGAAGGAGACAGCCCGAATGAAAAACTGTTTTTT. Protein sequence: CASSEGDSPNEKLFF.

The CDR3 region is CASSIEAEPVNEQFF. CDR3 sequence (DNA): TGTGCCAGTAGTATAGAAGCAGAGCCCGTGAATGAGCAGTTCTTC. The chain combines TRBV19 with TRBJ2-1; D not certain. Trimming pared 0 bases from V and 7 bases from J, leaving 13 bases between. This CDR3 has 15 residues. Germline-derived CDR1 and CDR2 are LNHDA and SQIVND (reference sequence).

This chain uses TRBV2 with TRBJ1-5, with 7 bases that match TRBD1. Germline CDR1 and CDR2: SNHLY and FYNNEI. The CDR3 length is 17 residues. The junction had 13 bases not matched to a gene; V was cut back by 1 base and J by 7 bases. The CDR3: CASSEVLNRGAGQPQHF. Written as DNA, the CDR3 is TGTGCCAGCAGTGAAGTGCTCAACAGGGGAGCAGGGCAGCCCCAGCATTTT. Full variable domain (remainder filled in from reference TRBV2 and TRBJ1-5): EPEVTQTPSHQVTQMGQEVILRCVPISNHLYFYWYRQILGQKVEFLVSFYNNEISEKSEIFDDQFSVERPDGSNFTLKIRSTKLEDSAMYFCASSEVLNRGAGQPQHFGDGTRLSIL.

The CDR3 reads CASSLRGVSYTF. The CDR3 nucleotides read TGTGCCAGCAGTTTACGGGGGGTCAGCTACACCTTC. This chain uses TRBV12-3 or TRBV12-4 with TRBJ1-2; D may be TRBD1 (5 bases). Trimming shortened V by 2 bases and J by 9 bases, and 10 bases separated the two germline ends. The CDR3 is 12 residues long.

This clonotype showed up many times. V usage is TRBV29-1 and J usage is TRBJ1-1; 12 nucleotides align to TRBD1. Per germline, CDR1 SQVTM and CDR2 ANQGSEA. The V segment lost 7 bases and the J segment 3 bases; nucleotides outside the gene matches: 18. The CDR3 contains 18 residues. The CDR3 sequence: CSAFPPKGQGASDTEAFF. The CDR3 DNA is TGCAGCGCCTTTCCGCCTAAGGGACAGGGGGCATCGGACACTGAAGCTTTCTTT. Full variable domain (outside the CDR3, taken from reference TRBV29-1 and TRBJ1-1): SAVISQKPSRDICQRGTSLTIQCQVDSQVTMMFWYRQQPGQSLTLIATANQGSEATYESGFVIDKFPISRPNLTFSTLTVSNMSPEDSSIYLCSAFPPKGQGASDTEAFFGQGTRLTVV.

The chain links TRBV7-9 to TRBJ2-2; D not certain. This CDR3 has 12 amino acids. From germline, CDR1 is SEHNR and CDR2 FQNEAQ (reference sequence). V lost 5 bases and J 7 bases, leaving 8 bases between the germline ends. CDR3 sequence (DNA): TGTGCCAGCAGCCCCCTCGGCGGGGAGCTGTTTTTT. This encodes CASSPLGGELFF.

Concerning this clonotype: A much larger clone is a single base away; this may be a read error. V and J are TRBV11-2 and TRBJ2-4, with D unresolved. Germline V CDR1 and CDR2: SGHAT, FQNNGV. The CDR3 sequence is 15 residues long. Trimming shortened V by 4 bases and J by 9 bases, and 19 bases separated the two germline ends. CDR3: CASSSILRMFAIQYF. As DNA, the CDR3 is TGTGCCAGCAGCTCTATACTAAGGATGTTTGCCATTCAGTACTTC.

The chain links TRBV20-1 to TRBJ2-7, with TRBD2 identical over 8 bases. Trimming removed 7 bases from V and 6 bases from J; junction bases left unmatched: 5. From germline, CDR1 is DFQATT and CDR2 SNEGSKA (reference sequence). The CDR3 spans 11 residues. The CDR3 sequence is CSDGTSREQYF. The CDR3 nucleotides are TGCAGTGACGGGACTAGTCGCGAGCAGTACTTC.

Note on this clonotype: A much bigger clone sits one base away, suggesting this may be a read error. The chain uses TRBV2 and TRBJ2-7; D gene unclear. In germline, CDR1 is SNHLY, CDR2 FYNNEI. The CDR3 is 15 amino acids. The DNA for the CDR3 is TGTGCCAGCAGTGTAAAGCCCCTAGTTGAGTACGGGCAGTACTTC. As protein: CASSVKPLVEYGQYF.

Notes on this clonotype: The CDR3 ends on some other residue instead of the conserved phenylalanine or tryptophan, so this is likely a read error. This rearrangement joins TRBV7-8 to TRBJ2-3, with a possible D match to TRBD2 (6 bases). Per the germline V gene, CDR1 is SGHVS and CDR2 is FQNEAQ. The CDR3 is 16 residues long. The CDR3: CASSLFGGASTDTQYL. Written as DNA, the CDR3 is TGTGCCAGCAGCTTATTCGGGGGAGCGAGCACAGATACACAGTATCTT.

This clonotype came up many times. V gene TRBV7-6 combines with J gene TRBJ1-3; a possible D gene is TRBD1 (6 bases). Germline CDR1 and CDR2: SGHVS and FNYEAQ. This CDR3 comprises 18 residues. The V gene lost 2 bases and the J gene lost 0 bases, with 17 bases spanning the gap. The CDR3 bases are TGTGCCAGCAGCTTATTAGACCCGGGGGCAAGCTCTGGAAACACCATATATTTT. Encoded protein: CASSLLDPGASSGNTIYF.

The chain combines TRBV19 with TRBJ1-1; no reliable D call. The V end lost 6 bases, the J end lost 6 bases, and 11 bases lay between the germline ends. Germline V gene data show CDR1 as LNHDA and CDR2 as SQIVND (reference sequence). CDR3 length equals 12 residues. The CDR3 spells CASSWNYAEAFF. The CDR3 region has the DNA TGTGCCAGTAGCTGGAACTACGCTGAAGCTTTCTTT.

This clonotype showed up many times. This sequence joins TRBV12-3 or TRBV12-4 and TRBJ2-7; 10 nucleotides match TRBD1. The trim removed 4 bases at V and 2 bases at J, leaving 2 bases unmatched. The CDR3 has 14 residues. The CDR3: CASSSGTGAYEQYF. The CDR3 DNA reads as TGTGCCAGCAGTTCAGGGACAGGGGCCTACGAGCAGTACTTC.

V usage is TRBV11-2 and J usage is TRBJ2-7; 13 positions match TRBD2. Trimming cost V 2 bases and J 4 bases; bases outside gene matches: 8. Germline CDR1 SGHAT, CDR2 FQNNGV. The CDR3 length is 17 residues. The CDR3 protein is CASSLRAGLAGVYEQYF. The CDR3 nucleotides are TGTGCCAGCAGCTTAAGGGCCGGACTAGCGGGAGTATACGAGCAGTACTTC. Full variable domain (missing parts from reference TRBV11-2 and TRBJ2-7): EAGVAQSPRYKIIEKRQSVAFWCNPISGHATLYWYQQILGQGPKLLIQFQNNGVVDDSQLPKDRFSAERLKGVDSTLKIQPAKLEDSAVYLCASSLRAGLAGVYEQYFGPGTRLTVT.

This clonotype was recorded many times. V usage is TRBV12-3 or TRBV12-4 and J usage is TRBJ2-3; 8 bases agree with TRBD2. This CDR3 spans 14 amino acids. V lost 11 bases to trimming and J lost 6 bases; unmatched junction nucleotides: 13. DNA of the CDR3: TGTGCCTGCCGGGAGCGGGAGAGCCATGATACGCAGTATTTT. It translates to CACRERESHDTQYF.

The rearrangement links TRBV7-8 to TRBJ2-6; D assignment may be TRBD1 or TRBD2 (6 bases each). Germline-derived CDR1 and CDR2 are SGHVS and FQNEAQ. V was clipped by 7 bases and J by 4 bases, with 17 bases between them. The CDR3 covers 16 residues. The CDR3 reads CASIPSEGTGANVLTF. The CDR3 DNA reads TGTGCCAGCATCCCCTCGGAGGGGACAGGGGCCAACGTCCTGACTTTC.

This clonotype was detected ten times or more. This rearrangement joins TRBV7-8 to TRBJ2-4; D may match TRBD1 or TRBD2 (5 bases each). Between the trimmed V and J ends, which lost 5 bases and 9 bases, there was a span of 17 bases. Per the germline V gene, CDR1 is SGHVS and CDR2 is FQNEAQ. The CDR3 has 14 residues. In DNA form, the CDR3 reads TGTGCCAGCAGCCTATCTCCTGCAGGGAGCATTCAGTACTTC. Translated: CASSLSPAGSIQYF. Based on the CDR3 plus reference TRBV7-8 and TRBJ2-4, the full variable domain is GAGVSQSPRYKVAKRGQDVALRCDPISGHVSLFWYQQALGQGPEFLTYFQNEAQLDKSGLPSDRFFAERPEGSVSTLKIQRTQQEDSAVYLCASSLSPAGSIQYFGAGTRLSVL.

This clonotype showed up many times. This rearrangement joins TRBV28 to TRBJ1-5, with D perhaps matching TRBD1 (6 bases). CDR1 is MDHEN, CDR2 SYDVKM, per germline. The germline V and J ends were trimmed by 5 bases and 2 bases, with 10 bases remaining between them. This CDR3 is 14 amino acids long. CDR3 residues: CASSPHRGNQPQHF. CDR3 coding DNA: TGTGCCAGCAGTCCCCACAGGGGCAATCAGCCCCAGCATTTT.

Relative to its sample, this clonotype is medium-sized. The rearrangement joins TRBV10-3 to TRBJ2-1; possibly TRBD1 for D (6 bases). V was shortened by 6 bases and J by 1 base, with 10 bases between the two germline ends. The V gene's germline CDR1 is ENHRY and CDR2 SYGVKD. The CDR3 covers 14 residues. CDR3 loop: CAISMDSSYNEQFF. CDR3 nucleotide sequence: TGTGCCATCAGCATGGACAGTTCCTACAATGAGCAGTTCTTC.

Turning to this clonotype: It is unclear where the CDR3 begins or ends on the DNA, so no DNA is shown, and the CDR3 is as TCRdb lists it. The CDR3 here is CASSGGQGSCFF. V is TRBV9 and J is TRBJ2-2. The CDR3 length equals 12 residues, ends included. Germline CDR1 reads SGDLS; CDR2 reads YYNGEE.